This T cell receptor (beta chain) originates from a study of STAT3 mutations in large granular lymphocyte leukemia. Whole-study context: More than half of T-LGLL patients received immunosuppressive therapy.

For this clone: What it recognizes is unknown.

Whole-study findings and limits: In several patients, dominant TCR clone burden exceeded STAT3 mutant burden. In T-cell large granular lymphocyte leukemia, about half of patients showed multiple immunodominant subclonotypes.

Some 41,000 productive templates were obtained per sample on average. Sequencing was performed with immunoSEQ multiplex PCR; in TCRdb, only in-frame clones are kept and a portion is missing. The sample has approximately 8,400 clones; roughly 90% are singletons. V dropped 0 bases and J dropped 2; count of bases not matched to a gene: 0. This CDR3 contains 14 residues. From germline, CDR1 is PRHDT and CDR2 FYEKMQ (reference sequence). What was sequenced was peripheral blood mononuclear cells. The chain carries TRBV13 and TRBJ2-7, with 8 nucleotides matching TRBD1. The TCR was taken from a man aged 60-69 years with T-cell large granular lymphocyte leukemia. Some clones in this sample may be carry-over from other donors' samples. This CDR3 reads CASSLGQGAYEQYF. CDR3 nucleotide sequence: TGTGCCAGCAGCTTAGGACAGGGGGCCTACGAGCAGTACTTC. Complete variable domain (other parts from reference TRBV13 and TRBJ2-7): AAGVIQSPRHLIKEKRETATLKCYPIPRHDTVYWYQQGPGQDPQFLISFYEKMQSDKGSIPDRFSAQQFSDYHSELNMSSLELGDSALYFCASSLGQGAYEQYFGPGTRLTVT.